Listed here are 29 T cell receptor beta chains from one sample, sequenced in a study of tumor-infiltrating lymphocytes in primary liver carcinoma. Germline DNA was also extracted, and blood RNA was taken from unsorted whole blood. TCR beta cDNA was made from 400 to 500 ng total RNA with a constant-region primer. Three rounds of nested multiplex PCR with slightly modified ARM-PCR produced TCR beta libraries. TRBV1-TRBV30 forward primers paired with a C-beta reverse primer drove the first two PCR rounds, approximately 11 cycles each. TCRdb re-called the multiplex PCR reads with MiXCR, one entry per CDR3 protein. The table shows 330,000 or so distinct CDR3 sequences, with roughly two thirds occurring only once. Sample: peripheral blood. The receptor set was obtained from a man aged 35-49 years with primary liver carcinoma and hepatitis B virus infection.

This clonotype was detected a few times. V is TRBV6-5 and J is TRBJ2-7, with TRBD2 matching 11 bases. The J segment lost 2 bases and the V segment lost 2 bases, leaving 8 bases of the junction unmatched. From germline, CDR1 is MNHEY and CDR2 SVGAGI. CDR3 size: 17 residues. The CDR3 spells CASSYQLAGAHPYEQYF. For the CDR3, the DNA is TGTGCCAGCAGTTACCAACTAGCGGGAGCTCACCCCTACGAGCAGTACTTC.

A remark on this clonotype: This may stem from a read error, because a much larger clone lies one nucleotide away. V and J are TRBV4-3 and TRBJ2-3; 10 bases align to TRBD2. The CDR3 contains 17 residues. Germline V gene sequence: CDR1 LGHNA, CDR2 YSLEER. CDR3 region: CASSYGIAGGYTGTQYF. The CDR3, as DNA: TGCGCCAGCAGCTACGGGATAGCGGGAGGATACACAGGTACGCAGTATTTT.

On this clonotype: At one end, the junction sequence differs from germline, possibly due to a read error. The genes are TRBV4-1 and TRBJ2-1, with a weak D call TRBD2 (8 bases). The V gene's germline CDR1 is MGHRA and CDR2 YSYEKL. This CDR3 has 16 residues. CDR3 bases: TGCGCCAGCAGCCCCGTCGGGAGGGGGCTATACAATGAGCAATTCTTC. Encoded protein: CASSPVGRGLYNEQFF.

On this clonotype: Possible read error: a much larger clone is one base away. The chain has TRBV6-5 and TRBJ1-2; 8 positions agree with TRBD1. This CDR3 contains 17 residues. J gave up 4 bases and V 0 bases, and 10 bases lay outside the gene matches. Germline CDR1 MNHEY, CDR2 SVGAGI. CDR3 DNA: TGTGCCAGCAGTTACTCCAGCCCGGGACAGGTATTCTATGGCTACACCTTC. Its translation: CASSYSSPGQVFYGYTF.

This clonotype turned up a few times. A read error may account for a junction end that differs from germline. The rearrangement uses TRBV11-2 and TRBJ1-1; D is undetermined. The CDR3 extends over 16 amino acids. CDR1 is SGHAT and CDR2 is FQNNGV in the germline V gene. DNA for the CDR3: TGTACCAGCAGCCCAGCGCACGGGAGCGGGAACACTGGAGCTTTCTTT. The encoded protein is CTSSPAHGSGNTGAFF.

The CDR3 spells CASSYSQEHYGYTF. The CDR3 DNA sequence: TGTGCCAGCAGTTACTCCCAGGAGCACTATGGCTACACCTTC. The chain combines TRBV6-6 with TRBJ1-2; D remains ambiguous. CDR3 length: 14 amino acids. From germline, CDR1 is MNHNY and CDR2 SVGAGI (reference sequence). The V end was cut by 0 bases, the J end by 3 bases, with 8 bases between.

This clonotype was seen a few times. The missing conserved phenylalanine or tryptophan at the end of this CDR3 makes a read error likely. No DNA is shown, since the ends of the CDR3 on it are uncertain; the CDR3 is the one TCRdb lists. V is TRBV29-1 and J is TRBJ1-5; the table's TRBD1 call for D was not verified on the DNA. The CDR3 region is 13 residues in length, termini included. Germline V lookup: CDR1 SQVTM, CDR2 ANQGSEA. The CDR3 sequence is CSAGGGANQPKHL.

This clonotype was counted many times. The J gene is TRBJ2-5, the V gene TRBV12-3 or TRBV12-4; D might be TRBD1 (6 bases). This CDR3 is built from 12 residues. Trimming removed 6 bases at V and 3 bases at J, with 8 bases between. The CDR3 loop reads CASRWTEETQYF. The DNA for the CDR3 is TGTGCCAGCAGGTGGACAGAAGAGACCCAGTACTTC.

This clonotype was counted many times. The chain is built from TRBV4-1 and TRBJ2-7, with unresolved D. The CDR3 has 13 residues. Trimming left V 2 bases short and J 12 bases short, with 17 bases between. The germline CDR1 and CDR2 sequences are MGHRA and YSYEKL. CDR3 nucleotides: TGCGCCAGCAGCCAATCCCTTTGGGGTAGGCTGTACTTC. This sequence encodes CASSQSLWGRLYF.

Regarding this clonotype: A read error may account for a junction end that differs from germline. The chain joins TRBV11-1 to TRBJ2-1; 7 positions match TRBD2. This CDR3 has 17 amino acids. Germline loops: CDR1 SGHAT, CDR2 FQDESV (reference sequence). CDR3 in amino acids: CASSSGLVGGAYKEQFF. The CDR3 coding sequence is TGTGCCAGCAGTAGTGGACTAGTGGGAGGAGCATACAAAGAGCAGTTCTTC.

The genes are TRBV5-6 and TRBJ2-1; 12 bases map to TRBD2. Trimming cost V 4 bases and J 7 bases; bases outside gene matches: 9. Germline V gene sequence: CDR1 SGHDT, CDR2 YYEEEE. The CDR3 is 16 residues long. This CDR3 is CASSKGLAGPQNEQFF. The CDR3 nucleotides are TGTGCCAGCAGCAAAGGACTAGCGGGACCACAAAATGAGCAGTTCTTC.

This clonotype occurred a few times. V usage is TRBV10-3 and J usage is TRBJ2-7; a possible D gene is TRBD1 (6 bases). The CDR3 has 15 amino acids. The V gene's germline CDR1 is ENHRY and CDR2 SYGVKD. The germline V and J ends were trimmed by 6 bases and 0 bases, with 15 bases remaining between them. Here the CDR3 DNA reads TGTGCCATCAGCCCCAGGACAGAAAGCTCCTACGAGCAGTACTTC. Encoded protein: CAISPRTESSYEQYF.

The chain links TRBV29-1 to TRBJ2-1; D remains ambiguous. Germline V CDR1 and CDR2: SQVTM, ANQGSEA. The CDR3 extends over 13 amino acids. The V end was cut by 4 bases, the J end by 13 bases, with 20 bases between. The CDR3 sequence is CSVGMVFSPHQFF. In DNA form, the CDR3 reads TGCAGCGTTGGAATGGTTTTCAGCCCACATCAGTTCTTC.

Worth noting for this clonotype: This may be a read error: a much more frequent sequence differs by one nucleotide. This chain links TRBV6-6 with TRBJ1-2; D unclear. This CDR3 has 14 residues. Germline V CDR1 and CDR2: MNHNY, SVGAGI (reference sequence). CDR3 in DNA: TGTGCCAGCGGTTACTCGACCTCGAGCTATGGCTACACCTTC. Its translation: CASGYSTSSYGYTF.

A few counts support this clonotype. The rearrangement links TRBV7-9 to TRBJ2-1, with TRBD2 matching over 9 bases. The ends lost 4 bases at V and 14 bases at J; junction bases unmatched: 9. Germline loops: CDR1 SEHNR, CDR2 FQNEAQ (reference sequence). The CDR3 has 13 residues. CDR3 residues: CASSSSGESSKFF. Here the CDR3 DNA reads TGTGCCAGCAGCTCTAGCGGGGAGAGTAGTAAGTTCTTC.

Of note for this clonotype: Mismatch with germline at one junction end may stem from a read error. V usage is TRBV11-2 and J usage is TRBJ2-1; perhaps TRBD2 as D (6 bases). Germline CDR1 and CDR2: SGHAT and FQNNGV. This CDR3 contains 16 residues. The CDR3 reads CAGSSNGASASNEQSF. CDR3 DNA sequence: TGTGCCGGCAGCTCGAATGGGGCTAGCGCGAGTAATGAGCAGTCCTTC. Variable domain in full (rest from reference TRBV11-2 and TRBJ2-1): EAGVAQSPRYKIIEKRQSVAFWCNPISGHATLYWYQQILGQGPKLLIQFQNNGVVDDSQLPKDRFSAERLKGVDSTLKIQPAKLEDSAVYLCAGSSNGASASNEQSFGPGTRLTVL.

The CDR3 DNA reads as TGTGCCAGCAGCTTGCCAAGGAACACCGGGGAGCTGTTTTTT. Protein product: CASSLPRNTGELFF. The V call is TRBV7-9, the J call TRBJ2-2, with D unresolved. This CDR3 region has 14 residues. The V and J ends lost 3 bases and 1 base respectively, with 6 bases between them. Per germline, CDR1 SEHNR and CDR2 FQNEAQ (reference sequence). Full variable domain (outside the CDR3, taken from reference TRBV7-9 and TRBJ2-2): DTGVSQNPRHKITKRGQNVTFRCDPISEHNRLYWYRQTLGQGPEFLTYFQNEAQLEKSRLLSDRFSAERPKGSFSTLEIQRTEQGDSAMYLCASSLPRNTGELFFGEGSRLTVL.

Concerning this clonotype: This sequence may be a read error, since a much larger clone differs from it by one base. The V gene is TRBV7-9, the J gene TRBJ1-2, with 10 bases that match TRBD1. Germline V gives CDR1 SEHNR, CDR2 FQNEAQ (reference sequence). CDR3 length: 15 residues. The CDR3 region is CTSSPGTGVAYGYTF. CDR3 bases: TGTACCAGCAGCCCCGGGACAGGGGTTGCCTATGGCTACACCTTC.

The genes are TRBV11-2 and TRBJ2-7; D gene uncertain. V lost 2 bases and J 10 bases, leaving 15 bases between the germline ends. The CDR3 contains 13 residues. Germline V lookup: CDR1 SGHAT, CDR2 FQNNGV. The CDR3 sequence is CASSLYVEPLQYF. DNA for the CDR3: TGTGCCAGCAGCTTATACGTTGAGCCCCTCCAGTACTTC.

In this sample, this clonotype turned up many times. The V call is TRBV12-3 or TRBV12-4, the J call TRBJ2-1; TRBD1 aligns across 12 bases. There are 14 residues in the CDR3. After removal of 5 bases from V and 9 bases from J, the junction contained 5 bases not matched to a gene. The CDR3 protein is CASSPGQGAVEQFF. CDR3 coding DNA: TGTGCCAGCAGTCCGGGACAGGGGGCCGTTGAGCAGTTCTTC.

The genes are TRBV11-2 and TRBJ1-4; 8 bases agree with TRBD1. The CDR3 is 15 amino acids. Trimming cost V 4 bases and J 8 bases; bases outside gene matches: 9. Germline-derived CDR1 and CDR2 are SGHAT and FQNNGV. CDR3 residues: CASSWGDRRTEKLFF. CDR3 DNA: TGTGCCAGCAGCTGGGGGGACAGGAGGACGGAAAAACTGTTTTTT.

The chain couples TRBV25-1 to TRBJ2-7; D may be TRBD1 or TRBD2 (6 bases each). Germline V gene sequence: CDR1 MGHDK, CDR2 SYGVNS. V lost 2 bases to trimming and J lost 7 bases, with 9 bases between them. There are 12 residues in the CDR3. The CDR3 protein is CASSEIGGEQYF. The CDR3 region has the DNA TGTGCCAGCAGTGAAATAGGGGGGGAGCAGTACTTC.

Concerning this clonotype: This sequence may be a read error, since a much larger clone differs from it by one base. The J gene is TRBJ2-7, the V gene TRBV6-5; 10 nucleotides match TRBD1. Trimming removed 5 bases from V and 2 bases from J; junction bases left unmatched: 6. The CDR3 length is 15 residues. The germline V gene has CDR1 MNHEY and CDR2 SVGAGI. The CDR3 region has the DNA TGTGCCAGCAGTAAGGGACAGGGGCCAACCTACGAGCAGTACTTC. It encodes CASSKGQGPTYEQYF.

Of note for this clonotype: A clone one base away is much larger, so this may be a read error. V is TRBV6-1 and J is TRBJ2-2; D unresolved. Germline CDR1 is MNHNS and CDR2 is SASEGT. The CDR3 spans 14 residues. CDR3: CASIEAFDGGELFF. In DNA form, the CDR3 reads TGTGCCAGCATTGAAGCGTTCGACGGCGGGGAGCTGTTTTTT.

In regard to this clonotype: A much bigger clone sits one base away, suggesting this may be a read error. CDR3 sequence: CSVELPIGGSYNEQFF. The CDR3 DNA reads as TGCAGCGTTGAACTCCCGATAGGGGGCTCCTACAATGAGCAGTTCTTC. This chain links TRBV29-1 with TRBJ2-1; D is possibly TRBD1 (6 bases). V shed 2 bases and J shed 0 bases, with 14 bases lying between them. The germline V gene has CDR1 SQVTM and CDR2 ANQGSEA. There are 16 residues in the CDR3.

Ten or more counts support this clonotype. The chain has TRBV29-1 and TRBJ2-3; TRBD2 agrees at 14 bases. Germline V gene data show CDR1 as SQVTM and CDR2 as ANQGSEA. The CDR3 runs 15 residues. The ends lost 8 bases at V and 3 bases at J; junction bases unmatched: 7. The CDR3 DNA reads TGCAGCTTGGGACTAGCGGGAGATGGGACAGATACGCAGTATTTT. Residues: CSLGLAGDGTDTQYF.

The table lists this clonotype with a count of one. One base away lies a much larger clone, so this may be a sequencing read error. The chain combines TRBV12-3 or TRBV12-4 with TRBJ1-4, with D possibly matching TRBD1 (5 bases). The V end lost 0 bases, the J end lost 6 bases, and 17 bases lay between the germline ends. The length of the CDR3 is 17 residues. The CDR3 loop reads CASSLAIGQGGDEKLFF. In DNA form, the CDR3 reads TGTGCCAGCAGTTTAGCGATTGGACAAGGAGGGGATGAAAAACTGTTTTTT.

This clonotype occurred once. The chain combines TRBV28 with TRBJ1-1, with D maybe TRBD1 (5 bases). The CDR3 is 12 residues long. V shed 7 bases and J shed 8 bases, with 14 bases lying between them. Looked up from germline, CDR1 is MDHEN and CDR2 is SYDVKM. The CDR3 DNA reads TGTGCCAGCACCTCGGGGGGACGGGAAGCTTTCTTT. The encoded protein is CASTSGGREAFF. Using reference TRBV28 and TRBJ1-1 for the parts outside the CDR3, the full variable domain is DVKVTQSSRYLVKRTGEKVFLECVQDMDHENMFWYRQDPGLGLRLIYFSYDVKMKEKGDIPEGYSVSREKKERFSLILESASTNQTSMYLCASTSGGREAFFGQGTRLTVV.

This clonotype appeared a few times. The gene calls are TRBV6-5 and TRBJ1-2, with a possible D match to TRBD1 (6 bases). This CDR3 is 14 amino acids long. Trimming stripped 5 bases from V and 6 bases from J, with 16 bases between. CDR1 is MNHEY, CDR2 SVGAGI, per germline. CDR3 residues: CASSTAGAVDGYTF. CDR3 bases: TGTGCCAGCAGTACGGCAGGGGCGGTCGATGGCTACACCTTC.